The sequence of this T cell receptor (beta chain) was determined in a study of human versus mouse CDR3 diversity and MHC coevolution. Turning to the study itself: Between roughly 0.6 x 10^7 and 1.7 x 10^7 valid reads came from each sample. Study results and limitations: By iCHAO1, human TCR beta clonotypes numbered about 1.6 million, the most.

The assay was immunoSEQ multiplex PCR, and TCRdb's table has in-frame clones only and misses some. The sample yields about 81,000 clones, 93% seen once. Sorting isolated naive CD4 T cells lacking CD45RO and expressing CD62L. Germline lookup yields CDR1 MDHEN and CDR2 SYDVKM. Trimming removed 6 bases at V and 0 bases at J, with 11 bases between. This CDR3 comprises 14 residues. Turning to this clone: Its specificity is not known.

V usage is TRBV28 and J usage is TRBJ1-2, with D perhaps TRBD1 (6 bases). This TCR was sampled from a person between 25 and 69 years old in good health. The sequencing sample was made of naive CD4+ T cells from blood. The subset is: CD45RO-negative CD62L-positive naive CD4 T cells. CDR3 residues: CASSQGSTNYGYTF. In DNA form, the CDR3 reads TGTGCCAGCAGCCAGGGGTCCACTAACTATGGCTACACCTTC.